Reported below is one T cell receptor (beta chain). The antigen it recognizes is unknown. This likely stems from a read error, as it lies one base from a far larger clone. The meaning of the sample's time point label: newly diagnosed GD, antithyroid drugs for less than 3 months. RNA was extracted from PBMCs in TRIzol for both TCR sequencing and RNA sequencing. Graves' disease was diagnosed according to American Thyroid Association guidelines. The patients came from an endocrinology department in Xi'an, China. Each patient gave around 9 milliliters of peripheral blood, collected in an EDTA anticoagulant tube. Ficoll Paque Plus density gradient separation was used to isolate PBMCs, and no further T cell sorting was done. An Agilent 2100 Bioanalyzer and agarose gel were used to check RNA quality, while a NanoDrop 2000 measured RNA concentration. Per the germline V gene, MNHGY is the CDR1 and SVAAGI is the CDR2. The CDR3 measures 14 amino acids from cysteine to phenylalanine. Left in the record is the CDR3 DNA by itself, 42 bases read in frame from the first base. V gives up 3 bases and J gives up 7 bases, and the segment between their germline ends measures 15 bases.

This sample was included in a study of regulatory T cells in long-lasting Graves disease (dated by TCRdb to 2020 to 2023). Regarding the study in general: In the newly diagnosed Graves' disease group, patients had been taking antithyroid drugs for less than 3 months. The study was registered as a clinical trial and conducted in China. Peripheral blood TCR sequencing and RNA sequencing compared persistent Graves' disease patients with newly diagnosed Graves' disease patients. A total of about 33 samples underwent TCR sequencing, from roughly 13 patients with persistent Graves' disease and approximately 20 patients with newly diagnosed Graves' disease. Study-wide findings and limitations: The small sample size was acknowledged by the authors as a limitation that may reduce accuracy. Peripheral blood alone was examined, since thyroid tissue, which constituted the primary lesion, could not be accessed. Sequencing and analysis were restricted to the TCR beta chain. More public clonotypes were shared among persistent patients (under 3,000) than among newly diagnosed patients (roughly 1,000). Persistent Graves' disease patients showed lower TCR Shannon entropy and fewer highly expanded clones than newly diagnosed patients, suggesting clonal expansion. TRBV28, TRBJ1-2 and TRBJ2-5 were preferentially used in persistent disease, while TRBV20-1 and TRBJ2-1 were favored in newly diagnosed disease.

The library was built by means of multiplex PCR. Sequencing was carried out with an Illumina HiSeq 4000. iRepertoire HTBI primers and Arm-PCR amplification of CDR3 regions were used to construct TCR beta libraries. Before sequencing, the PCR products underwent gel purification. In the paper's pipeline: Gene usage analysis of CDR3 amino acid clonotypes relied on the roughly 64 TRBV and 15 or so TRBJ segments identified across samples. COPE and FqMerger were used to merge filtered high-quality paired reads into contigs. BLAST was used to align contigs to the IMGT TRBV, TRBD and TRBJ reference genes, and CDR3 was defined following IMGT. Clonotypes above 0.1% frequency were classified as highly expanded clones. Repertoire diversity was measured by Shannon entropy, and V-J evenness by the Gini coefficient. A clonotype found in more than one individual was treated as public. TCRdb cleaned the public reads at Q25 with fastp, built clones with MiXCR and kept in-frame beta chains. One record per CDR3 amino acid sequence lists the most common genes and DNA. TCRdb's processing, not the study's, gives the V and J calls here. For this sample the table gives 600,000 to 650,000 distinct CDR3 sequences, of which 15% to 20% were detected only once. The biggest ten clones account for approximately 18% of the sample.

These data were also reused for a study on T cells in Graves' hyperthyroidism and ophthalmopathy. The second investigation adds: Graves' hyperthyroidism was defined as stable when no progression to ophthalmopathy occurred over 18 months of follow-up. Hyperthyroidism patients were aged 18 to 65 years and newly diagnosed, with disease duration of less than 2 months. Exclusion was applied to patients with uncontrolled infections, other autoimmune diseases, pregnancy or lactation. Diagnoses were based on clinical symptoms, serum thyroxine and TRAb, thyroid ultrasound and orbital computed tomography. A first-round RT-PCR of the TCR CDR3 used the HTBI primer set with the Qiagen OneStep RT-PCR kit. Most expanded thyroid clonotypes (frequency above 0.001) were also detected in blood, suggesting blood repertoires may reflect thyroid immune responses. In cross-validation, a model built on a 13 V-J signature told ophthalmopathy apart from stable hyperthyroidism with under 90% sensitivity and roughly 82% specificity, and in testing the same model reached 80%/75%. In validation, progression to ophthalmopathy was predicted by the model with nearly 71% sensitivity and roughly 76% specificity, a median of about 6.4 months before onset. A discovery cohort of about a hundred patients, 43 with Graves' ophthalmopathy and 57 with stable Graves' hyperthyroidism, was used to find distinguishing TCR V-J signatures. Whether ophthalmopathy could be predicted prospectively was tested in an independent validation cohort made up of roughly 19 hyperthyroidism patients plus 17 patients who later progressed to ophthalmopathy. The 100 discovery patients were divided at random into training and test sets in a 7:3 ratio. In addition, the study compared T-cell repertoires in thyroid tissue and in blood from roughly six Graves' hyperthyroidism patients. Once sampling was done, hyperthyroidism patients were given methimazole at a starting dose of 30 mg daily, whereas ophthalmopathy patients were given high-dose intravenous methylprednisolone. A second multiplex PCR round built the libraries, followed by size selection and purification. Paired-end sequencing of the libraries was performed with 100 bp reads on an Illumina HiSeq2000. Raw data were processed with SOAPnuke, discarding reads with adapters, uncalled bases, mean Phred below 15, or no exact constant-primer or identifier match. High-quality paired reads were merged with COPE v1.2.5, and unique nucleotide sequences were defined as clonotypes. MiTCR v1.1 was used to align the clonotypes against IMGT TRBV, TRBD and TRBJ reference segments. The analysis was restricted to V-J combinations with a frequency above 0.0001, which together covered 99.2% of the repertoires. The TCS score was defined as F50 (clonal expansion) divided by E x V (chaos), with BLOSUM62-based TCRdist calculated between CDR3 peptides within each V-J. Welch's t-statistics and random forest reduced approximately 520 V-J features to under 15, which were used in a naive Bayes classifier (R e1071). Sample size was not statistically predetermined, and investigators were not blinded to group allocation. TCR Vbeta CDR3 sequencing of fewer than 150 peripheral blood samples (over 40 ophthalmopathy, around 80 hyperthyroidism and about 17 progressor patients) is reported in the paper.

Recombination joined TRBV6-9 with TRBJ1-2; a weak D assignment points to TRBD1 (5 bases agree). Sequencing used peripheral blood mononuclear cells (PBMCs), obtained at new diagnosis, from a patient treated with antithyroid drugs. This TCR came from a woman aged 30 to 39 with Graves disease. Donor details come from another sample of the same person, matched by shared clones. The sequence in DNA is TGTGCCAGCAGTTACCTCTCAGGGTTCTGTGGCTACACCTTC. It codes for CASSYLSGFCGYTF.